This T cell receptor beta chain was captured in a study of blood T cell repertoires in COVID-19. TCRdb's copy holds only in-frame clones and misses some; the assay was immunoSEQ multiplex PCR. In the table there are about 310,000 clones, about nine tenths of which are singletons. Sequenced input: PBMCs or T cells enriched from blood (not recorded which). The TCR sequence derives from a woman under 30 who had recovered from COVID-19.

The CDR3 region has the DNA TGTGCCAGTAGTAAATGGGCGGGAGACTCCTACGAGCAGTACTTC. Translated: CASSKWAGDSYEQYF. The chain carries TRBV19 and TRBJ2-7; 7 nucleotides line up with TRBD2. The J segment lost 0 bases and the V segment lost 4 bases, leaving 6 bases of the junction unmatched. The germline CDR1 and CDR2 sequences are LNHDA and SQIVND (reference sequence). The CDR3 is 15 residues long.